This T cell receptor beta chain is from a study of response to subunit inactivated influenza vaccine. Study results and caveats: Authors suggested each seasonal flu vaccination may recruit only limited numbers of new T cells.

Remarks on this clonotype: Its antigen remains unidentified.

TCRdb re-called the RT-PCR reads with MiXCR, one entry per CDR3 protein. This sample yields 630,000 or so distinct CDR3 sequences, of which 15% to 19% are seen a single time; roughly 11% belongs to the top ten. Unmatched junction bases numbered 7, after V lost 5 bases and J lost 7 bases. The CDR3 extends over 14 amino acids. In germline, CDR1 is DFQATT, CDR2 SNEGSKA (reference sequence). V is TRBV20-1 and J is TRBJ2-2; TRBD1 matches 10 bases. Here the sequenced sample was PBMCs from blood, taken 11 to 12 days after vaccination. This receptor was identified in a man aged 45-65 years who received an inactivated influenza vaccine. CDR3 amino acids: CSAPRQGAGGELFF. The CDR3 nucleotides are TGCAGTGCTCCCCGACAGGGGGCGGGCGGGGAGCTGTTTTTT.